This T cell receptor beta chain was retrieved from a study of identifying expanded T cells in peripheral blood. Assay used: immunoSEQ multiplex PCR; TCRdb lists only in-frame clones, some missing. The sample lists about 81,000 clones; 80% to 85% were seen once. CDR1 is SEHNR, CDR2 FQNEAQ, per germline (reference sequence). Trimming removed 1 base from V and 4 bases from J, with 4 bases in between. The length of the CDR3 is 12 residues. No infections or other immune events were documented during collection. The chain couples TRBV7-9 to TRBJ2-5; no clear D gene. The receptor comes from a person between 18 and 75 years old in good health. The specimen sequenced was blood. The CDR3, as DNA: TGTGCCAGCAGCTTAGTTGGAGAGACCCAGTACTTC. It yields the protein CASSLVGETQYF.